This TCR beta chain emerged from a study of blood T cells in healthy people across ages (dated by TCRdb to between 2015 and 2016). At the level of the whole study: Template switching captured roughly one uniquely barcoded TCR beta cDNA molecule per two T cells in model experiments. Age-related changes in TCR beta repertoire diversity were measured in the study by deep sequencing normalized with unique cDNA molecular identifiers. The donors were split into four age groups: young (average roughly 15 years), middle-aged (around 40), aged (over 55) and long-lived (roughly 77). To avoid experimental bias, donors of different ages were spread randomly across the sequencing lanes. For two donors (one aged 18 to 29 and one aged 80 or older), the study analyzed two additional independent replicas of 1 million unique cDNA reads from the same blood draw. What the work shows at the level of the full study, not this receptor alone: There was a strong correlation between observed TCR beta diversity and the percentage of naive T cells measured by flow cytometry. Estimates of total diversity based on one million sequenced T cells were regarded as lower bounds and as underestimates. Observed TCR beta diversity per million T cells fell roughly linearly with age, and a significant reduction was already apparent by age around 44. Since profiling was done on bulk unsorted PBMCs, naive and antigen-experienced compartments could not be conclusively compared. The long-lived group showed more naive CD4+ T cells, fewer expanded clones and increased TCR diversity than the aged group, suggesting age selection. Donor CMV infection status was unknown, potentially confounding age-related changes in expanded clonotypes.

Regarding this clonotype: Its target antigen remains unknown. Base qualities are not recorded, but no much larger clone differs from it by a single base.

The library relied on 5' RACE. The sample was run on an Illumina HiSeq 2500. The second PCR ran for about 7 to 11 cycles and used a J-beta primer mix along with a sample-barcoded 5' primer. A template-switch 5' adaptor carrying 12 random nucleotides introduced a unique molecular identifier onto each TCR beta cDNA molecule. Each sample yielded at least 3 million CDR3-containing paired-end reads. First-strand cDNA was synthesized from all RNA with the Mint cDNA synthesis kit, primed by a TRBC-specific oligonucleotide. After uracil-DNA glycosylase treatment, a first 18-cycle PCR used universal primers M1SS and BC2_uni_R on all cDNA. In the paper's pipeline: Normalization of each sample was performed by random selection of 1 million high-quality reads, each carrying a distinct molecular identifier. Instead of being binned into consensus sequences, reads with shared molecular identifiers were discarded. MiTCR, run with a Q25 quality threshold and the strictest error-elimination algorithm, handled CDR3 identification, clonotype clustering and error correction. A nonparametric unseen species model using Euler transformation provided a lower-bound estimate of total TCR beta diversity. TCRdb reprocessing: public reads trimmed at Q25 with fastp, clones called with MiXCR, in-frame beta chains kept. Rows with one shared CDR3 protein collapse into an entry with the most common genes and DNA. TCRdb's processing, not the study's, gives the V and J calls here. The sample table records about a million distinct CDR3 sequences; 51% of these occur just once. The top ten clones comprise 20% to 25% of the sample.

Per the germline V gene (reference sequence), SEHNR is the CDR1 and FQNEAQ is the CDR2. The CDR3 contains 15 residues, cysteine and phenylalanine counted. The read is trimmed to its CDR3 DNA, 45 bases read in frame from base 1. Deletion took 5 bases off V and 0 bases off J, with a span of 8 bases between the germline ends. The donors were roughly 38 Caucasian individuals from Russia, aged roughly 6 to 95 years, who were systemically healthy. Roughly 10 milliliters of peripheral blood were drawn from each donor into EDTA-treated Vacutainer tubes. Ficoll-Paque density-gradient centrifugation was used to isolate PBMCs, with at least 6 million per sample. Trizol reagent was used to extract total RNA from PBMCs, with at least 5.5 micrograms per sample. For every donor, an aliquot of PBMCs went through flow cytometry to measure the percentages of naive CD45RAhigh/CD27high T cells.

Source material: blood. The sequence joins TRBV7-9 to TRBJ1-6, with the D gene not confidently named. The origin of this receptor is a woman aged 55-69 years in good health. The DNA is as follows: TGTGCCAGCAGCCGCGCGACCTCCTATAATTCACCCCTCCACTTT. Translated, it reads CASSRATSYNSPLHF.